Described below is a single T cell receptor (beta chain) sequence and its context. Its antigen is unidentified. Naive CD4+ cells were CD45RA-selected; the remaining cells were memory. This sample stems from a study of shared clonotypes between healthy human individuals. Some clones are missing from TCRdb's copy, which holds only in-frame ones; the method was immunoSEQ multiplex PCR. This table holds roughly 1,100,000 clones, approximately 76% found once. Study-wide findings and caveats: Estimated richness was generally greater in naive than memory subsets.

The clonotype originates from a man in his late teens or twenties in good health. The sample taken for sequencing was memory CD4+ T cells sorted from blood. Specified subset: CD45RA-negative fraction.

CDR3 protein: CSVRLLAPDTQYF. DNA for the CDR3: TGCAGCGTCCGACTCCTAGCGCCAGATACGCAGTATTTT. The J gene is TRBJ2-3, the V gene TRBV29-1; weak D call: TRBD2 (6 bases). The V end lost 6 bases, the J end lost 4 bases, and 14 bases lay between the germline ends. The germline gives CDR1 SQVTM, CDR2 ANQGSEA. The CDR3 consists of 13 residues.